The 14 T cell receptor beta chains in this list originate from one sample, sequenced in a study of blood T cell repertoires in COVID-19. Produced via immunoSEQ multiplex PCR; TCRdb's table is partial and in-frame only. The table records under 150,000 clones, about four fifths of them present only once. Material for sequencing was peripheral blood. These receptors were taken from a man between 40 and 49 years old with active or convalescent COVID-19.

The sample holds a few counts of this clone. The chain carries TRBV5-1 and TRBJ2-2; TRBD2 matches 7 bases. The CDR3 totals 15 residues. Per the germline V gene, CDR1 is SGHRS and CDR2 is YFSETQ. J gave up 5 bases and V 0 bases, and 4 bases lay outside the gene matches. The CDR3 DNA is TGCGCCAGCAGCTTGGCCACTAGCGAAACCGGGGAGCTGTTTTTT. It specifies CASSLATSETGELFF.

This clone was recorded once. The V gene is TRBV18, the J gene TRBJ1-3, with unresolved D. The CDR3 is 13 residues long. Trimming shortened V by 1 base and J by 6 bases, and 7 bases separated the two germline ends. Germline CDR1 is KGHSH and CDR2 is LQKENI. The CDR3: CASSPQEVNTIYF. The CDR3 nucleotides are TGTGCCAGCTCACCACAGGAGGTAAACACCATATATTTT.

By sample share, this clone is medium-sized. This chain connects TRBV19 to TRBJ1-1; tentatively, D is TRBD1 (5 bases). The V and J ends lost 3 bases and 5 bases respectively, with 7 bases between them. The CDR3 consists of 12 residues. In germline, CDR1 is LNHDA, CDR2 SQIVND (reference sequence). CDR3 residues: CASSMGGTEAFF. For the CDR3, the DNA is TGTGCCAGTAGTATGGGGGGGACTGAAGCTTTCTTT. Full variable domain (rest looked up from reference TRBV19 and TRBJ1-1): DGGITQSPKYLFRKEGQNVTLSCEQNLNHDAMYWYRQDPGQGLRLIYYSQIVNDFQKGDIAEGYSVSREKKESFPLTVTSAQKNPTAFYLCASSMGGTEAFFGQGTRLTVV.

J is TRBJ1-5 and V is TRBV3-1 (or the pseudogene TRBV3-2); no clear D gene. Germline V lookup: CDR1 LGHDT, CDR2 YNNKEL (reference sequence). The ends were cut back, 2 bases at V and 0 bases at J, with 17 bases in the middle. This CDR3 region has 18 residues. The CDR3: CASSQCVWSCGSNQPQHF. The CDR3 DNA reads as TGTGCCAGCAGCCAATGCGTTTGGTCTTGTGGTAGCAATCAGCCCCAGCATTTT.

This sequence joins TRBV5-8 and TRBJ1-1; D is ambiguous. Trimming pared 1 base from V and 3 bases from J, leaving 16 bases between. Germline CDR1 is SGHTS and CDR2 is YDEGEE. CDR3 length equals 16 residues. The CDR3 sequence: CASSLWTGTRDTEAFF. CDR3 in DNA: TGTGCCAGCAGCTTGTGGACGGGAACGAGGGACACTGAAGCTTTCTTT. Based on the CDR3 plus reference TRBV5-8 and TRBJ1-1, the full variable domain is EAGVTQSPTHLIKTRGQQATLRCSPISGHTSVYWYQQALGLGLQFLLWYDEGEERNRGNFPPRFSGRQFPNYSSELNVNALELEDSALYLCASSLWTGTRDTEAFFGQGTRLTVV.

This chain uses TRBV2 with TRBJ2-3; tentative D call: TRBD2 (5 bases). The CDR3 runs 14 residues. The germline CDR1 and CDR2 sequences are SNHLY and FYNNEI. With 8 bases removed from V and 0 bases from J, the gap between germline ends came to 12 bases. This CDR3 reads CASLVTGSTDTQYF. The CDR3 DNA follows: TGTGCCAGCCTTGTGACGGGAAGCACAGATACGCAGTATTTT.

The chain has TRBV5-1 and TRBJ2-2; TRBD2 matches 12 bases. V gave up 1 base and J gave up 5 bases; unmatched junction bases: 9. The length of the CDR3 is 18 residues. Germline loops: CDR1 SGHRS, CDR2 YFSETQ. DNA of the CDR3: TGCGCCAGCAGCTTGAATCCTAGCGGGGGGGCCGATACCGGGGAGCTGTTTTTT. Its translation: CASSLNPSGGADTGELFF.

V gene TRBV10-3 combines with J gene TRBJ2-7; the D gene is possibly TRBD2 (6 bases). The V end lost 4 bases, the J end lost 3 bases, and 19 bases lay between the germline ends. Germline lookup yields CDR1 ENHRY and CDR2 SYGVKD. This CDR3 region has 16 residues. CDR3 coding DNA: TGTGCCATCAGTGTTAGCTCGGGACTTACTAACTACGAGCAGTACTTC. Its protein product is CAISVSSGLTNYEQYF.

This chain links TRBV23-1 with TRBJ1-6, with TRBD1 identical over 10 bases. TRBV23-1 is recorded as an ORF, its role being uncertain. Losses at the gene ends were 0 bases for V and 2 bases for J; bases not matched to a gene: 16. This CDR3 is 22 amino acids long. CDR3 in DNA: TGCGCCAGCAGTCAATCTGGGAGTGGAGGACAGGGGGGACCAACCTATAATTCACCCCTCCACTTT. Translated: CASSQSGSGGQGGPTYNSPLHF.

This clone has a handful of counts. This chain uses TRBV7-8 with TRBJ1-1; D is unclear. Germline V lookup: CDR1 SGHVS, CDR2 FQNEAQ. The germline V and J ends were trimmed by 6 bases and 1 base, with 12 bases remaining between them. The length of the CDR3 is 14 residues. For the CDR3, the DNA is TGTGCCAGCAGTAGCCGAAGTGGGAACACTGAAGCTTTCTTT. This sequence encodes CASSSRSGNTEAFF.

This sequence joins TRBV9 and TRBJ1-6; the D gene is possibly TRBD1 (5 bases). CDR3 length equals 13 residues. Per the germline V gene, CDR1 is SGDLS and CDR2 is YYNGEE. Trimming removed 6 bases at V and 5 bases at J, with 9 bases between. In DNA, the CDR3 is TGTGCCAGCACCGGACAAGATAATTCACCCCTCCACTTT. As protein: CASTGQDNSPLHF. The complete variable domain, with remaining parts taken from reference TRBV9 and TRBJ1-6, reads DSGVTQTPKHLITATGQRVTLRCSPRSGDLSVYWYQQSLDQGLQFLIQYYNGEERAKGNILERFSAQQFPDLHSELNLSSLELGDSALYFCASTGQDNSPLHFGNGTRLTVT.

J is TRBJ2-3 and V is TRBV6-5; TRBD1 agrees at 10 bases. The CDR3 has 13 residues. Germline V lookup: CDR1 MNHEY, CDR2 SVGAGI. V shed 6 bases and J 4 bases; nucleotides not matched to a gene: 1. The CDR3 coding sequence is TGTGCCAGCAGCGGACAGGGGGCAGATACGCAGTATTTT. Translated, it gives CASSGQGADTQYF.

This clone has just a few counts. The chain joins TRBV9 to TRBJ2-7; TRBD2 matches at 9 bases. The CDR3 extends over 16 amino acids. V was clipped by 3 bases and J by 2 bases; unmatched bases: 9. The germline V gene encodes CDR1 SGDLS and CDR2 YYNGEE. CDR3 in DNA: TGTGCCAGCAGCGCCCGGGAGACTAGCGGAACCTACGAGCAGTACTTC. It translates to CASSARETSGTYEQYF. The variable domain in full, with the rest retrieved from reference TRBV9 and TRBJ2-7, is DSGVTQTPKHLITATGQRVTLRCSPRSGDLSVYWYQQSLDQGLQFLIQYYNGEERAKGNILERFSAQQFPDLHSELNLSSLELGDSALYFCASSARETSGTYEQYFGPGTRLTVT.

The V call is TRBV30, the J call TRBJ2-3, with TRBD2 matching 12 bases. This CDR3 spans 16 amino acids. The germline V gene encodes CDR1 GTSNPN and CDR2 SVGIG (reference sequence). Trimming at V came to 3 bases and at J to 0 bases, leaving 4 bases not matched to a gene. CDR3 bases: TGTGCCTGGAGAAAACTAGCGGGGGGCAGCACAGATACGCAGTATTTT. Protein: CAWRKLAGGSTDTQYF.